This T cell receptor (beta chain) is drawn from a study of T cell responses to AZD1222 COVID-19 vaccine. Whole-study findings and limits: Repertoires were obtained solely post-peak T cell response. A mostly white British donor set with more females was recruited, and clonal diversity was possibly underestimated.

Using immunoSEQ multiplex PCR, the repertoire was profiled, and TCRdb retains in-frame clones only, with some absent. This table has roughly 130,000 clones, 91% appearing once. Trimming took 4 bases from V and 7 from J, leaving 15 bases between them. The germline V gene encodes CDR1 ENHRY and CDR2 SYGVKD. This CDR3 is built from 14 residues. Concerning this clone itself: Its antigen remains unidentified.

The starting material was peripheral blood, obtained on day 0 of AZD1222 vaccination. The receptor was derived from an adult in good health. The chain couples TRBV10-3 to TRBJ2-3; either TRBD1 or TRBD2 may fit D (5 bases each). The DNA of the CDR3 is TGTGCCATCAGTGGGGGACCCAGCATGAATACGCAGTATTTT. It codes for CAISGGPSMNTQYF.